This entry lists 22 T cell receptor beta chains sequenced from one sample in a study of blood T cell repertoires in COVID-19. This table comes from immunoSEQ multiplex PCR, and its TCRdb copy is limited to in-frame clones, with some not included. Of roughly 320,000 clones listed, around nine tenths are singletons. Sequences were obtained from peripheral blood. Receptors originate from a woman in her twenties or thirties with COVID-19, enrolled during active disease.

V and J are TRBV9 and TRBJ2-2, with D maybe TRBD1 (7 bases). The CDR3 extends over 16 amino acids. V lost 1 base to trimming and J lost 7 bases, with 17 bases between them. CDR1 is SGDLS and CDR2 is YYNGEE in the germline V gene. CDR3 coding DNA: TGTGCCAGCAGCGTAAAAAGGGCAGGGGGGAACGGGGAGCTGTTTTTT. It yields the protein CASSVKRAGGNGELFF.

This chain uses TRBV4-1 with TRBJ2-5; D is perhaps TRBD1 (6 bases). The germline V and J ends were trimmed by 0 bases and 2 bases, with 13 bases remaining between them. The CDR3 has 16 residues. Germline V gene sequence: CDR1 MGHRA, CDR2 YSYEKL. CDR3 sequence (DNA): TGCGCCAGCAGCCAAGAAAGCCACAGGGAACAAGAGACCCAGTACTTC. It is translated as CASSQESHREQETQYF.

V is TRBV4-1 and J is TRBJ1-3; 8 nucleotides agree with TRBD1. CDR1 is MGHRA and CDR2 is YSYEKL in the germline V gene. This CDR3 contains 16 residues. V shed 1 base, J shed 4 bases, and the junction held 6 bases outside the gene matches. For the CDR3, the DNA is TGCGCCAGCAGCCAAGGGCCCAGGGGGCGCGGAAACACCATATATTTT. It is translated as CASSQGPRGRGNTIYF.

This clone was seen a single time. This sequence joins TRBV15 and TRBJ1-3; the D gene is possibly TRBD1 (6 bases). Germline CDR1 reads LNHNV; CDR2 reads YYDKDF (reference sequence). The germline V and J ends were trimmed by 4 bases and 4 bases, with 8 bases remaining between them. This CDR3 is built from 13 residues. CDR3 sequence reads: CATSIDRGNTIYF. CDR3 nucleotides: TGTGCCACCAGCATAGACAGGGGAAACACCATATATTTT.

The chain carries TRBV5-1 and TRBJ2-2; no firm D call. The germline CDR1 and CDR2 sequences are SGHRS and YFSETQ. The CDR3 has 14 amino acids. The V end lost 0 bases, the J end lost 8 bases, and 11 bases lay between the germline ends. CDR3 amino acids: CASSLGDLIGELFF. For the CDR3, the DNA is TGCGCCAGCAGCTTGGGCGATCTAATAGGGGAGCTGTTTTTT.

The rearrangement joins TRBV11-3 to TRBJ2-1, with 8 bases lining up with TRBD1. Unmatched junction bases numbered 3, after V lost 3 bases and J lost 5 bases. The CDR3 is made up of 14 amino acids. Germline values: CDR1 SGHNT, CDR2 YENEEA. CDR3 amino acids: CASSLGQVNNEQFF. The CDR3 nucleotides are TGTGCCAGCAGCTTGGGACAGGTTAACAATGAGCAGTTCTTC. The variable domain in full, completed from reference TRBV11-3 and TRBJ2-1, reads EAGVVQSPRYKIIEKKQPVAFWCNPISGHNTLYWYLQNLGQGPELLIRYENEEAVDDSQLPKDRFSAERLKGVDSTLKIQPAELGDSAVYLCASSLGQVNNEQFFGPGTRLTVL.

The genes are TRBV9 and TRBJ1-4, with D possibly being TRBD1 (6 bases). V was trimmed by 4 bases and J by 8 bases, leaving 21 bases between them. CDR1 SGDLS and CDR2 YYNGEE come from the germline V gene. The CDR3 covers 16 residues. The DNA for the CDR3 is TGTGCCAGCAGCCCTCAAGGGGGGGGAAATACCGAAAAACTGTTTTTT. It encodes CASSPQGGGNTEKLFF.

The V and J genes are TRBV2 and TRBJ1-2; 7 positions agree with TRBD1. The CDR3 has 15 amino acids. V lost 3 bases, J lost 3 bases, and 7 bases stayed unmatched. CDR1 and CDR2 (germline): SNHLY, FYNNEI. CDR3 nucleotide sequence: TGTGCCAGCAGTGATAACAGGGGAGGTGACTATGGCTACACCTTC. Its protein product is CASSDNRGGDYGYTF.

The rearrangement joins TRBV19 to TRBJ1-2; D remains unclear. The CDR3 is 13 residues long. Germline V gene lookup returns CDR1 LNHDA and CDR2 SQIVND (reference sequence). V lost 3 bases, J lost 4 bases, and 9 bases lay in between. DNA of the CDR3: TGTGCCAGTAGTATCACAGACCTCTATGGCTACACCTTC. Its translation is CASSITDLYGYTF.

The CDR3 loop reads CASSRSLYEQFF. DNA of the CDR3: TGTGCCAGTAGTCGGTCGTTGTATGAGCAGTTCTTC. This chain joins TRBV19 and TRBJ2-1; unclear D gene. V was shortened by 5 bases and J by 8 bases, with 10 bases between the two germline ends. Germline CDR1 LNHDA, CDR2 SQIVND (reference sequence). The CDR3 is 12 amino acids. Full variable domain (outside the CDR3, taken from reference TRBV19 and TRBJ2-1): DGGITQSPKYLFRKEGQNVTLSCEQNLNHDAMYWYRQDPGQGLRLIYYSQIVNDFQKGDIAEGYSVSREKKESFPLTVTSAQKNPTAFYLCASSRSLYEQFFGPGTRLTVL.

This rearrangement joins TRBV10-3 to TRBJ1-6; 8 bases are a match to TRBD1. J gave up 8 bases and V 8 bases, and 5 bases lay outside the gene matches. CDR1 is ENHRY, CDR2 SYGVKD, per germline. The CDR3 is made up of 13 amino acids. The DNA for the CDR3 is TGTGCCATCGCGGACAGGGTTGATTCACCCCTCCACTTT. It yields the protein CAIADRVDSPLHF.

V gene TRBV5-4 combines with J gene TRBJ1-1, with 7 nucleotides matching TRBD1. Germline CDR1 is SGHNT and CDR2 is YYREEE (reference sequence). The CDR3 has 14 residues. Germline trimming cut 4 bases from V and 0 bases from J; bases unmatched to any gene: 3. The CDR3 sequence: CASSQGQLNTEAFF. The CDR3 DNA is TGTGCCAGCAGCCAGGGACAGTTGAACACTGAAGCTTTCTTT.

As DNA, the CDR3 is TGTGCCGCAAGCGGGGACACTGAAGCTTTCTTT. It is translated as CAASGDTEAFF. The rearrangement links TRBV6-6 to TRBJ1-1; D unclear. V was cut by 11 bases and J by 3 bases, with 10 bases left in between. Germline CDR1 MNHNY, CDR2 SVGAGI (reference sequence). The CDR3 is 11 amino acids.

CDR3 in DNA: TGTGCCAGCTCAAACACGGGGACAGGGCGAAATGAAAAACTGTTTTTT. This codes for CASSNTGTGRNEKLFF. The chain uses TRBV18 and TRBJ1-4; TRBD1 agrees at 9 bases. The V gene end was trimmed by 5 bases and the J gene end by 5 bases; junction bases not matched to a gene: 9. The CDR3 is 16 residues long. The germline CDR1 and CDR2 sequences are KGHSH and LQKENI.

The chain joins TRBV11-3 to TRBJ1-4; TRBD1 matches 11 bases. Unmatched junction bases numbered 7, after V lost 4 bases and J lost 6 bases. Germline assignment: CDR1 SGHNT and CDR2 YENEEA. The CDR3 loop spans 16 amino acids. For the CDR3, the DNA is TGTGCCAGCAGCTCGGACAGGGGGCGAGGTTATGAAAAACTGTTTTTT. It encodes CASSSDRGRGYEKLFF.

V usage is TRBV12-5 and J usage is TRBJ1-2; 9 nucleotides match TRBD1. CDR1 is LGHNT, CDR2 FRNRAP, per germline. The CDR3 runs 15 residues. Trimming removed 3 bases from V and 6 bases from J; junction bases left unmatched: 8. CDR3 protein: CASGFGTGHSDGYTF. The CDR3 coding sequence is TGTGCTAGTGGTTTCGGGACAGGGCATTCGGATGGCTACACCTTC.

This sequence joins TRBV4-2 and TRBJ2-1; 9 positions match TRBD2. CDR1 is LGHNA, CDR2 YNFKEQ, per germline. Germline trimming cut 5 bases from V and 6 bases from J; bases unmatched to any gene: 2. CDR3 length: 13 amino acids. The CDR3 loop is CASSRTSVNEQFF. CDR3 coding DNA: TGTGCCAGCAGCAGGACTAGCGTCAATGAGCAGTTCTTC.

This sequence joins TRBV7-2 and TRBJ1-6; maybe TRBD1 (5 bases). The CDR3 length is 15 residues. CDR1 and CDR2 (germline): SGHTA, FQGNSA. Trimming cost V 1 base and J 8 bases, with 12 bases left between them. The CDR3 region has the DNA TGTGCCAGCAGCTTAGTCGGGGGACTGTATTCACCCCTCCACTTT. Protein product: CASSLVGGLYSPLHF.

This clone is a singleton in its sample. CDR3 protein: CASSAETANTGELFF. CDR3 nucleotides: TGTGCCAGTAGTGCCGAGACAGCTAACACCGGGGAGCTGTTTTTT. V usage is TRBV19 and J usage is TRBJ2-2, with TRBD1 as a possible D gene (5 bases). The CDR3 is 15 amino acids. The ends were cut back, 5 bases at V and 2 bases at J, with 12 bases in the middle. Germline loops: CDR1 LNHDA, CDR2 SQIVND (reference sequence). Together with reference TRBV19 and TRBJ2-2, the CDR3 gives the full variable domain: DGGITQSPKYLFRKEGQNVTLSCEQNLNHDAMYWYRQDPGQGLRLIYYSQIVNDFQKGDIAEGYSVSREKKESFPLTVTSAQKNPTAFYLCASSAETANTGELFFGEGSRLTVL.

V is TRBV5-1 and J is TRBJ1-1, with a tentative D call TRBD1 (5 bases). The germline V gene encodes CDR1 SGHRS and CDR2 YFSETQ. This CDR3 has 12 amino acids. The V end lost 0 bases, the J end lost 10 bases, and 10 bases lay between the germline ends. CDR3 sequence (DNA): TGCGCCAGCAGCTTGGAAGGGGTTTCAGCTTTCTTT. Translated, it gives CASSLEGVSAFF.

The chain employs TRBV7-9 and TRBJ2-4; D perhaps matches TRBD2 (6 bases). Germline V lookup: CDR1 SEHNR, CDR2 FQNEAQ (reference sequence). V lost 0 bases to trimming and J lost 8 bases, with 8 bases between them. The length of the CDR3 is 13 residues. The CDR3 DNA is TGTGCCAGCAGCTTAGCAGGGACTTACATTCAGTACTTC. Amino acids: CASSLAGTYIQYF. The entire variable domain, with the rest obtained from reference TRBV7-9 and TRBJ2-4, is as follows: DTGVSQNPRHKITKRGQNVTFRCDPISEHNRLYWYRQTLGQGPEFLTYFQNEAQLEKSRLLSDRFSAERPKGSFSTLEIQRTEQGDSAMYLCASSLAGTYIQYFGAGTRLSVL.

The chain recombines TRBV7-9 with TRBJ1-1, with a tentative D call TRBD1 (5 bases). The CDR3 contains 14 residues. The V gene's germline CDR1 is SEHNR and CDR2 FQNEAQ (reference sequence). V was clipped by 3 bases and J by 5 bases, with 13 bases between them. CDR3 sequence: CASSFIFTGTEAFF. The DNA of the CDR3 is TGTGCCAGCAGCTTCATTTTTACAGGTACTGAAGCTTTCTTT.